This TCR beta chain was sequenced for a study of shared clonotypes between healthy human individuals (dated by TCRdb to the early 2020s). In the study overall: A few men and a couple of women, aged 18 to 49 years, made up the cohort. Per donor, three plates each were used for CD4 naive and CD4 memory, two for CD8 naive, and one for CD8 memory. To estimate repertoire size and how much clonotypes are shared between individuals, the study performed deep sequencing of blood TCR repertoires from five healthy adults. Different laboratories and diverse techniques were used to prepare libraries and sequence TCR repertoires, to increase sequencing depth and limit assay-specific biases. Each donor's leukapheresis produced roughly between about 0.9 and 9.5 billion PBMCs. Broader findings and caveats from the paper: Pairwise subsampling led to the expectation that sequencing depth would affect the degree of clonotype sharing among donors. Compared with non-shared clonotypes, clonotypes shared by all four sorted-subset donors had higher generation probabilities. When several donors were compared, the shared fraction of clonotypes was about 5.4% for naive CD4, around 4% for naive CD8, about 2.5% for memory CD4, and around 0.4% for memory CD8. Only blood was sampled, and tissue TCR repertoires likely differ from those in blood. Larger estimated clonotype richness was generally found for naive subsets than for memory subsets. The small number of donors limited the genetic and exposure-history diversity represented. Even with the large sequencing depth, rarefaction of the sorted-subset datasets indicated that sequencing was incomplete.

Using the deep immunoSEQ assay, TCR CDR3 regions were amplified from genomic DNA by multiplex PCR. Genomic DNA extracted from each cell subset was distributed evenly over all wells of several immunoSEQ 96-well plates, and each plate served as one replicate. For sorted subsets, 200 ng of genomic DNA, equivalent to roughly 33,000 T cell genomes, went into each replicate PCR. Purified libraries were quantified with a Qubit 3.0 fluorometer, sized on a Bioanalyzer 2100, and re-quantified with the KAPA Library Quantification kit. A separate single-read 150-cycle Illumina NextSeq 550 flow cell was used to sequence each immunoSEQ 96-well plate. The paper's data handling went like this. Because only junctional sequences without quality scores were contained in the immunoSEQ output, filtering matching that applied to full-length reads could not be performed. Sequences were annotated with PyIR, a Python wrapper for IgBLAST v1.9, and V/J genes and CDR3 were assigned using IMGT germline references. Reads were removed for weak V/J assignments (E-value above 1e-6), missing CDR3, stop codons, out-of-frame junctions, or ambiguous translated residues. V3J clonotypes were defined as sequences sharing the same inferred V gene, J gene, and CDR3 amino acid sequence. Percentage overlap between repertoires was computed as shared unique clonotypes divided by the size of the smaller repertoire. RTK rarefaction, the Chao1 estimator, and Recon v2.1 estimates of unobserved clonotypes were used to assess repertoire richness. For all TCRbeta clonotypes obtained by the gDNA method from a handful of donors, generation probabilities were computed with OLGA. TCRdb re-hosts the immuneACCESS table, in-frame sequences only. Its copies lack some clones; in the studies checked, an unresolved V gene accounts for under half of them, and the cause for the rest is not known. Clone size and V and J calls were adopted from that table, with D and trimming inferred from the DNA. The sample table lists about 2.4 million clones, around 94% of them with a count of one. The ten most abundant clones make up around 0.15% of the sample.

In the case of this clone: There is no known antigen for this receptor. No base-level quality is on record; no much larger clone is a single base apart.

Healthy HIV-negative adults with no recently reported acute infections or vaccinations were included as donors. Every donor was a Caucasian adult living in Nashville, Tennessee, USA. CD4+ T cells were enriched through magnetic negative selection, after which naive cells were positively selected on CD45RA and the remaining negative fraction served as the memory subset. Blood was obtained by leukapheresis, after which PBMCs were separated by Ficoll-Histopaque density gradient centrifugation and cryopreserved in liquid nitrogen vapor phase. Analytical flow cytometry was used to check the purity and quantity of every magnetically sorted T cell population. From each sorted fraction, genomic DNA was isolated and quantified by UV absorbance on a Nanodrop 2000c. V gives up 6 bases and J gives up 0 bases, and the segment between their germline ends measures 12 bases. As encoded in the germline V gene, CDR1 is SGHTA while CDR2 is FQGNSA. Reading from cysteine to phenylalanine, the CDR3 counts 14 amino acids. The sequence is cut down to CDR3 DNA, 42 bases in frame from base 1.

The clonotype comes from a man between 18 and 29 years old in good health. Sequencing input: naive CD4+ T cells sorted from blood. The cell subset or site label here, explained by the study, means: CD45RA+ positively selected. This receptor chain uses TRBV7-2 and TRBJ2-7; TRBD2 is possibly the D segment (5 matching bases). The CDR3 loop reads CASSNRGSSYEQYF. The nucleotide sequence reads as follows: TGTGCCAGCAGTAACCGGGGTTCCTCCTACGAGCAGTACTTC. The variable domain in full, with residues beyond the CDR3 obtained from the reference TRBV7-2 and TRBJ2-7 genes, is GAGVSQSPSNKVTEKGKDVELRCDPISGHTALYWYRQSLGQGLEFLIYFQGNSAPDKSGLPSDRFSAERTGGSVSTLTIQRTQQEDSAVYLCASSNRGSSYEQYFGPGTRLTVT.